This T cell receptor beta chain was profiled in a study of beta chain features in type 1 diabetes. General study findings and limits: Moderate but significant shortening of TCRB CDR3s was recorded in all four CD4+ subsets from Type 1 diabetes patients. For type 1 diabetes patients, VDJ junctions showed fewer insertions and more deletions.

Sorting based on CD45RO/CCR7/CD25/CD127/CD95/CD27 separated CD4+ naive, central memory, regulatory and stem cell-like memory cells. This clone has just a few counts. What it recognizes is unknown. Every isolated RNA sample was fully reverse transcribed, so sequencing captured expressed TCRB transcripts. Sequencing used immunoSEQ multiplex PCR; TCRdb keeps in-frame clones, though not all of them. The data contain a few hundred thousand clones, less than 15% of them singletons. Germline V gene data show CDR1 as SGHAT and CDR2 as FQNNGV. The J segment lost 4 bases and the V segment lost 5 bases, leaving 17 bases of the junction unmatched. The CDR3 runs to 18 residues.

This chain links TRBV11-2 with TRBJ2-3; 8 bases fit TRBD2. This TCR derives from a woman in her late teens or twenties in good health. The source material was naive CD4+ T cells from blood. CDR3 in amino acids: CASSRSPKAAGGPDTQYF. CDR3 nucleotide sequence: TGTGCCAGCAGCAGGAGTCCCAAGGCGGCGGGAGGCCCAGATACGCAGTATTTT.